This T cell receptor (beta chain) originates from a study of T cells in Graves' hyperthyroidism and ophthalmopathy. Study-wide points: Ophthalmopathy was separated from stable hyperthyroidism by a 13 V-J model.

This CDR3 spans 13 amino acids. J lost 3 bases, V lost 5 bases, and 4 bases had no gene match. Per the germline V gene, CDR1 is DFQATT and CDR2 is SNEGSKA (reference sequence). The source material, RNA transcripts, was used to amplify TCR beta CDR3 regions. HTBI primers were used for first-round RT-PCR of the TCR CDR3. A single record per CDR3 protein comes from TCRdb applying MiXCR to the multiplex PCR reads. The table shows approximately 560,000 distinct CDR3 sequences, with 15% to 19% occurring only once. Absent ophthalmopathy progression within 18 months defined stable Graves' hyperthyroidism. Diagnosis of hyperthyroidism was new in patients aged 18 to 65, and its duration was under 2 months. PBMCs came from 7.5 to 10 ml fresh peripheral blood. This clonotype was observed a handful of times. Its target is not known.

The chain has TRBV20-1 and TRBJ2-1, with 7 bases matching TRBD1. This TCR was sampled from a woman in her twenties or thirties with Graves' hyperthyroidism. Material for sequencing was blood. This chain's CDR3 is CSAPDRSYNEQFF. The CDR3 DNA follows: TGCAGTGCTCCGGACAGGAGCTACAATGAGCAGTTCTTC.